This is a list of T cell receptor beta chains from one sample in a study of T cell clones after liver transplantation. Method: immunoSEQ multiplex PCR; TCRdb's copy keeps in-frame clones and lacks some. Of 90,000 to 120,000 clones detected, roughly four fifths appear once; the ten largest clones hold 0.99%. This specimen was CD4+ T cells from blood, taken before liver transplant. The receptors were gathered from a human donor who received a liver transplant. CDR3s leave out the opening cysteine and the closing phenylalanine or tryptophan. Clone size, where shown, is once, few, many, or a class for clones that have expanded.

TRBJ2-1,.,TRBV5-8,ASSEGRGANNEQF
TRBJ2-5,few,TRBV30,AWSKGGGVIRTQY
TRBJ2-5,.,TRBV29-1,SVERVGETQY
TRBJ1-2,.,TRBV28,ASSSIDRGLFYYGYT
TRBJ2-7,.,TRBV7-9,ASSLATSLAGGSYEQY
TRBJ1-5,.,TRBV6-5,ASRESSNQPQH
TRBJ1-2,few,TRBV7-8,ASSLRRSYGYT
TRBJ1-1,.,TRBV11-3,ASSLGGMNTEAF
TRBJ2-2,.,TRBV7-6,ASSLLENTGELF
TRBJ2-5,.,TRBV29-1,SVEAPQETQY
TRBJ2-7,.,TRBV5-1,ASSLGGIPPPPS
TRBJ2-2,.,TRBV5-6,ASSLRGGYTGELF
TRBJ2-7,.,TRBV5-4,ASSHPGPSEDEQY
TRBJ1-5,.,TRBV5-1,ASSLGYGDSNQPQH
TRBJ2-5,.,TRBV12-5,ASGPEGQAKLGAQY
TRBJ1-2,few,TRBV28,ASSHYGYT
TRBJ2-1,.,TRBV18,ASSVGTVSNNEQF
TRBJ2-1,.,TRBV5-5,ASMLMDGLAGEGEQF
TRBJ2-2,once,TRBV6-6,ASSLLAANTGELF
TRBJ1-6,.,TRBV5-4,ASSLYRAESPLH
TRBJ1-5,.,TRBV16,ASSQSGTPIYQPQH
TRBJ2-7,.,TRBV29-1,SVLRGQGSEQY